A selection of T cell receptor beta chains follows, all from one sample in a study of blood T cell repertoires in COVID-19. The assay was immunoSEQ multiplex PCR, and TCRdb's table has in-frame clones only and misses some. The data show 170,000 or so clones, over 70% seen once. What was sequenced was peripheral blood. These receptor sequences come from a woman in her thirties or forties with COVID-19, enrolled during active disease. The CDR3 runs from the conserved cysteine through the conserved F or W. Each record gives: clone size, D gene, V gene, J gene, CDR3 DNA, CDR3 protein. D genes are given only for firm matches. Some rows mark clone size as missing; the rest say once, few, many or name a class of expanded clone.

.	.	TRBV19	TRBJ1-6	TGTGCCAGTACTTCAGGTGTCACCCTCCACTTT	CASTSGVTLHF
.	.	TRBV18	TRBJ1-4	TGTGCCAGCTCACCAGGGGACTCTAATGAAAAACTGTTTTTT	CASSPGDSNEKLFF
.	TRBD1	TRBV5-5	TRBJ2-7	TGTGCCAGCAGCTTGCGACAGGGGGCTCACGAGCAGTACTTC	CASSLRQGAHEQYF
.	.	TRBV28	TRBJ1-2	TGTGCCAGTCTTCGAGGGTCTTTCTATGGCTACACCTTC	CASLRGSFYGYTF
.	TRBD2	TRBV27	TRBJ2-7	TGTGCCAGCAGTATGGGACTAGCTCTCGGCGAGCAGTACTTC	CASSMGLALGEQYF
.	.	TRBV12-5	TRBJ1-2	TGTGCTAGTGGTTTGGGAGGGAGGAGAGGCTACACCTTC	CASGLGGRRGYTF
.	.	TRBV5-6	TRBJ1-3	TGTGCCAGCAGCCACAGGGTCTCGGGAAACACCATATATTTT	CASSHRVSGNTIYF
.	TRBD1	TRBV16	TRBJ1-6	TGTGCCAGCGTCCCGGACAGGGACTATAATTCACCCCTCCACTTT	CASVPDRDYNSPLHF
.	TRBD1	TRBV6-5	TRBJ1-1	TGTGCCAGCCGGCGACAGGGGGAGAACACTGAAGCTTTCTTT	CASRRQGENTEAFF
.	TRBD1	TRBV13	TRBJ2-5	TGTGCCAGCAGCTTGGGACAGGGTCAAGAGACCCAGTACTTC	CASSLGQGQETQYF
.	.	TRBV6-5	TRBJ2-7	TGTGCCAGCAGCCGACAGTTCAGCTCCTACGAGCAGTACTTC	CASSRQFSSYEQYF
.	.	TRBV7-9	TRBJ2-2	TGTGCCAGCAGCTTAGCCCAGAACACCGGGGAGCTGTTTTTT	CASSLAQNTGELFF
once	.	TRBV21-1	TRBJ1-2	TGTGCCAGCAGCAACGGGCACAGGGGAGGCTACACCTTC	CASSNGHRGGYTF
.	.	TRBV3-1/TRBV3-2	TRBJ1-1	TGTGCCAGCAGCCAAGGCCCTTTTGGGGGGGCTTTCTTT	CASSQGPFGGAFF
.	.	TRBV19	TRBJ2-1	TGTGCCAGTAGTGCCCCGACAGTGATAACTAACAATGAGCAGTTCTTC	CASSAPTVITNNEQFF
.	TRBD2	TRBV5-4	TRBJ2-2	TGTGCCAGCAGCCCGGGAAAGAGCGGGAGTGCCGGGGAGCTGTTTTTT	CASSPGKSGSAGELFF
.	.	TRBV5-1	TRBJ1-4	TGCGCCAGCAGCGACCGCTGGGGGGGAACTAATGAAAAACTGTTTTTT	CASSDRWGGTNEKLFF
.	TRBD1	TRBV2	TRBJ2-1	TGTGCCAGCGGCTTGGGACAGGGGGCAAATGAGCAGTTCTTC	CASGLGQGANEQFF
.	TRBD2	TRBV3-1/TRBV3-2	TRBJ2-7	TGTGCCAGCAGCCCCGGGACTAGCCTACACTACGAGCAGTACTTC	CASSPGTSLHYEQYF
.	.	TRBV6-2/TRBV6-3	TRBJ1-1	TGTGCCAGCAGATACGACGGGGGTCGGGGTGGCACTGAAGCTTTCTTT	CASRYDGGRGGTEAFF